This T cell receptor (beta chain) was captured in a study of blood T cell repertoires in COVID-19. Study summary: PBMCs, B-cell-depleted T cells, or T cells provided the cDNA or gDNA that made up the material.

In the authors' methods: Estimates of nucleated cell counts were drawn from the amplification of reference gene primers. Profiling relied on immunoSEQ multiplex PCR, and the TCRdb table lists in-frame clones only, not all of them. The DNA gave D and trimming, while V, J and clone size come from that table. The sample records 450,000 or so clones, 89% being singletons. The specimen sequenced was peripheral blood. The source of this sequence is a man between 18 and 29 years old with COVID-19, enrolled during active disease.

Written as DNA, the CDR3 is TGTGCCAGCAGCTTATCCTCAGGTAGCGGGAACTACAATGAGCAGTTCTTC. It is translated as CASSLSSGSGNYNEQFF. V usage is TRBV7-9 and J usage is TRBJ2-1, with 8 bases aligning to TRBD2. This CDR3 comprises 17 residues. Germline values: CDR1 SEHNR, CDR2 FQNEAQ (reference sequence). The V segment lost 2 bases and the J segment 3 bases; nucleotides outside the gene matches: 9.